The TCR beta chain under discussion was sequenced for a study of OX40 agonist ivuxolimab in advanced cancers. Data came from immunoSEQ multiplex PCR; TCRdb stores just in-frame clones and leaves some out. The sample lists over 13,000 clones; 70% to 75% were seen once. From germline, CDR1 is MGHRA and CDR2 YSYEKL. The CDR3 is made up of 15 amino acids. The junction had 5 bases not matched to a gene; V was cut back by 0 bases and J by 5 bases. The sequences come from CD4+ or CD8+ T cells sorted from blood, collected in a trial of the OX40 agonist ivuxolimab. The chain is built from TRBV4-1 and TRBJ2-7; 9 nucleotides align to TRBD1. The receptor's source is an adult with an advanced solid tumor such as melanoma, head and neck, liver or kidney cancer. The CDR3 coding sequence is TGCGCCAGCAGCCAAGATAAGGGACAGGGCCACGAGCAGTACTTC. Translating it yields CASSQDKGQGHEQYF.